This T cell receptor (beta chain) was recovered during a study of control samples from healthy donors and cancer patients. Profiled with immunoSEQ multiplex PCR; TCRdb holds only in-frame clones, not every one. Counted here are about 140,000 clones, 94% occurring once; the ten biggest clones make up over 10%. Trimming stripped 1 base from V and 1 base from J, with 11 bases between. This CDR3 contains 15 residues. The germline V gene encodes CDR1 SGDLS and CDR2 YYNGEE. This chain connects TRBV9 to TRBJ2-5, with D possibly matching TRBD2 (6 bases). The sequencing sample was made of blood. The source is a man aged 35-49 years in good health. The CDR3 DNA sequence: TGTGCCAGCAGCGTATTGGGGGGACCCCAAGAGACCCAGTACTTC. It codes for CASSVLGGPQETQYF. The variable domain in full, with the rest retrieved from reference TRBV9 and TRBJ2-5, is DSGVTQTPKHLITATGQRVTLRCSPRSGDLSVYWYQQSLDQGLQFLIQYYNGEERAKGNILERFSAQQFPDLHSELNLSSLELGDSALYFCASSVLGGPQETQYFGPGTRLLVL.